This T cell receptor beta chain was captured in a study of OX40 agonist ivuxolimab in advanced cancers. Study-wide background: Ivuxolimab, which is an agonistic anti-OX40 (CD134) antibody, was administered to the patients. Hepatocellular carcinoma, melanoma, renal cell or head and neck cancer affected the dose-escalation patients. Three partial responders included one hepatocellular carcinoma patient and two cutaneous melanoma patients.

In this sample, this clone turned up a few times. Sequencing was performed with immunoSEQ multiplex PCR; in TCRdb, only in-frame clones are kept and a portion is missing. Among approximately 48,000 clones listed, approximately 80% were seen once. V gave up 0 bases and J gave up 6 bases; unmatched junction bases: 11. The CDR3 spans 17 residues. Germline lookup yields CDR1 SGHRS and CDR2 YFSETQ. The sequence was collected from an adult with an advanced solid tumor such as melanoma, head and neck, liver or kidney cancer. Here the sequenced sample was CD4+ or CD8+ T cells sorted from blood, taken in a trial of the OX40 agonist ivuxolimab. This chain uses TRBV5-1 with TRBJ2-5; 10 bases line up with TRBD2. The CDR3 loop reads CASSLDFSGGSKQTQYF. The CDR3 nucleotides are TGCGCCAGCAGCTTGGACTTTAGCGGGGGGTCCAAACAGACCCAGTACTTC. The full variable domain, rest sourced from reference TRBV5-1 and TRBJ2-5, is KAGVTQTPRYLIKTRGQQVTLSCSPISGHRSVSWYQQTPGQGLQFLFEYFSETQRNKGNFPGRFSGRQFSNSRSEMNVSTLELGDSALYLCASSLDFSGGSKQTQYFGPGTRLLVL.